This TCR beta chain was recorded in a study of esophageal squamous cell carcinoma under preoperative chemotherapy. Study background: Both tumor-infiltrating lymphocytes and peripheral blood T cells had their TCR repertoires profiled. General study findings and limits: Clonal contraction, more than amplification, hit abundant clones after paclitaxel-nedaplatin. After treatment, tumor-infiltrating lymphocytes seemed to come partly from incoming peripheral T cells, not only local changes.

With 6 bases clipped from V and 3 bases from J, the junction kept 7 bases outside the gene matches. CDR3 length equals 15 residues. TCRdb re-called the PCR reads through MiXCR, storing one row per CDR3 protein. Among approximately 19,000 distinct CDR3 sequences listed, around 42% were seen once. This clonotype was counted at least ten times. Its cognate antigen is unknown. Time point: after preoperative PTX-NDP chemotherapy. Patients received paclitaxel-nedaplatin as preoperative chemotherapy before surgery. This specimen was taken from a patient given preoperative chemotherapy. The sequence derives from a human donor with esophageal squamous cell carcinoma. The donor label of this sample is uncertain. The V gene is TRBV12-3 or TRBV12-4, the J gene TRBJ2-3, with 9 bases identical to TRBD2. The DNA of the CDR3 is TGTGCCAGCAGACCCACAGCGGGAGGAACAGATACGCAGTATTTT. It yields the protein CASRPTAGGTDTQYF.